Below are 30 T cell receptor beta chains sequenced from a single sample in a study of blood T cells in healthy people across ages. For the second PCR, which ran for about 7 to 11 cycles, a sample-barcoded 5' primer and a J-beta primer mix were used. Using its own MiXCR run on the 5' RACE reads, TCRdb lists one record per CDR3 protein. The table includes some 700,000 distinct CDR3 sequences, 22% detected once. What was sequenced was blood. The receptors were gathered from a man between 65 and 80 years old in good health.

About this clonotype: An end of the junction differs from the germline gene, which may be a read error. The chain joins TRBV5-1 to TRBJ1-3, with D possibly TRBD1 on 5 matching bases. Germline values: CDR1 SGHRS, CDR2 YFSETQ. The CDR3 is 14 residues long. The DNA of the CDR3 is TGCGCCGGCAGTGACAGAGACTCTGGAAACACCATATATTTT. Its translation: CAGSDRDSGNTIYF.

This clonotype was observed a few times. This sequence joins TRBV6-2 or TRBV6-3 and TRBJ2-5; 7 bases are a match to TRBD2. V gave up 7 bases and J gave up 9 bases; unmatched junction bases: 11. Germline V lookup: CDR1 MNHEY, CDR2 SVGEGT. This CDR3 spans 13 amino acids. CDR3: CASTGTTTAAQYF. CDR3 DNA sequence: TGTGCCAGCACCGGGACTACAACAGCGGCCCAGTACTTC.

The count of this clonotype is one. V gene TRBV19 combines with J gene TRBJ2-5, with D tentatively TRBD2 (6 bases). The CDR3 length is 13 residues. V lost 6 bases and J 4 bases, leaving 12 bases between the germline ends. CDR1 and CDR2 from the germline V gene are LNHDA and SQIVND (reference sequence). CDR3 DNA sequence: TGTGCCAGTAGCGGGAGTGACGGAGAGACCCAGTACTTC. Protein: CASSGSDGETQYF.

The chain is built from TRBV29-1 and TRBJ1-2; no reliable D call. Germline-derived CDR1 and CDR2 are SQVTM and ANQGSEA. This CDR3 contains 11 residues. The V end lost 7 bases, the J end lost 8 bases, and 14 bases lay between the germline ends. For the CDR3, the DNA is TGCAGCGGGGGTGAGGGCCGGGGCTACACCTTC. This gives the protein CSGGEGRGYTF. Filled out from reference TRBV29-1 and TRBJ1-2, the complete variable domain reads SAVISQKPSRDICQRGTSLTIQCQVDSQVTMMFWYRQQPGQSLTLIATANQGSEATYESGFVIDKFPISRPNLTFSTLTVSNMSPEDSSIYLCSGGEGRGYTFGSGTRLTVV.

This clonotype was seen a few times. The chain uses TRBV5-1 and TRBJ1-1, with 9 bases matching TRBD1. J lost 1 base, V lost 4 bases, and 8 bases had no gene match. CDR1 and CDR2 from the germline V gene are SGHRS and YFSETQ. The CDR3 loop spans 16 amino acids. The CDR3 sequence is CASSPPGQGPNTEAFF. CDR3 DNA: TGCGCCAGCAGCCCCCCGGGACAGGGCCCGAACACTGAAGCTTTCTTT.

The CDR3 nucleotides are TGTGCCAGCAGTTTATCACGGCTGAACACTGAAGCTTTCTTT. Translation gives CASSLSRLNTEAFF. The chain links TRBV12-3 or TRBV12-4 to TRBJ1-1; D not resolved. The CDR3 is 14 amino acids. Deletions cut 2 bases from V and 0 bases from J, with 7 bases between.

V and J are TRBV27 and TRBJ2-5; 10 positions agree with TRBD2. CDR3 length: 15 amino acids. CDR1 MNHEY and CDR2 SMNVEV come from the germline V gene (reference sequence). The J segment lost 2 bases and the V segment lost 7 bases, leaving 7 bases of the junction unmatched. CDR3 bases: TGTGCCAGCAAAAACTGGACTAGCGGTCAAGAGACCCAGTACTTC. Residues: CASKNWTSGQETQYF.

The chain carries TRBV29-1 and TRBJ1-2; D is possibly TRBD1 (5 bases). CDR3 length: 10 residues. Germline-derived CDR1 and CDR2 are SQVTM and ANQGSEA. Trimming stripped 6 bases from V and 6 bases from J, with 8 bases between. The DNA for the CDR3 is TGCAGCGTCCCAGGGAATGGCTACACCTTC. Translation gives CSVPGNGYTF.

This clonotype was picked up many times. The chain is built from TRBV5-1 and TRBJ1-4; the D gene is possibly TRBD1 (6 bases). Germline V gene data show CDR1 as SGHRS and CDR2 as YFSETQ. The CDR3 is made up of 16 amino acids. Trimming shortened V by 2 bases and J by 0 bases, and 11 bases separated the two germline ends. In nucleotides, the CDR3 is TGCGCCAGCAGCTTCGACAGGAGTGCAACTAATGAAAAACTGTTTTTT. Translation gives CASSFDRSATNEKLFF.

As regards this clonotype: An end of the junction differs from the germline gene, which may be a read error. This chain connects TRBV4-1 to TRBJ2-5; tentative D call: TRBD2 (5 bases). The CDR3 contains 14 residues. Germline CDR1 reads MGHRA; CDR2 reads YSYEKL. CDR3 sequence: CASSQGDYQETQYF. The CDR3 DNA is TGCGCCAGCAGCCAAGGTGACTACCAGGAGACCCAGTACTTC.

Only a few counts were recorded for this clonotype. V is TRBV5-6 and J is TRBJ1-1; 7 positions match TRBD1. The CDR3 has 15 amino acids. The germline CDR1 and CDR2 sequences are SGHDT and YYEEEE. The J segment lost 1 base and the V segment lost 8 bases, leaving 11 bases of the junction unmatched. The CDR3 DNA reads TGTGCCAGGGAGGCCTCAACAGGGGAGAACACTGAAGCTTTCTTT. This sequence encodes CAREASTGENTEAFF.

The genes are TRBV6-5 and TRBJ1-1; no clear D gene. V dropped 0 bases and J dropped 0 bases, with 11 bases sitting between them. CDR1 is MNHEY and CDR2 is SVGAGI in the germline V gene. This CDR3 comprises 16 residues. In DNA form, the CDR3 reads TGTGCCAGCAGTTACTCGCGGCCCGGTATGAACACTGAAGCTTTCTTT. Protein: CASSYSRPGMNTEAFF.

This clonotype showed up just a few times. The genes are TRBV19 and TRBJ2-7; D is unresolved. Germline loops: CDR1 LNHDA, CDR2 SQIVND (reference sequence). The V end lost 10 bases, the J end lost 3 bases, and 7 bases lay between the germline ends. The CDR3 consists of 10 residues. The CDR3 region is CATGDYEQYF. The CDR3 DNA follows: TGTGCCACCGGCGACTACGAGCAGTACTTC.

The chain recombines TRBV6-1 with TRBJ2-3; 9 bases align to TRBD1. The junction had 3 bases not matched to a gene; V was cut back by 6 bases and J by 2 bases. The CDR3 is 14 residues long. Looked up from germline, CDR1 is MNHNS and CDR2 is SASEGT. The CDR3, as DNA: TGTGCCAGCAGACAGGGGGCATACACAGATACGCAGTATTTT. This encodes CASRQGAYTDTQYF.

V and J are TRBV7-2 and TRBJ1-1; the match to TRBD1 covers 7 bases. CDR3 length: 17 amino acids. The V segment lost 7 bases and the J segment 0 bases; nucleotides outside the gene matches: 14. Per germline, CDR1 SGHTA and CDR2 FQGNSA. The CDR3 protein is CASTVVDRAFMNTEAFF. In nucleotides, the CDR3 is TGTGCCAGCACGGTCGTCGACAGGGCCTTCATGAACACTGAAGCTTTCTTT.

The table lists this clonotype with many counts. This chain uses TRBV29-1 with TRBJ1-3; D perhaps matches TRBD1 (5 bases). Per the germline V gene, CDR1 is SQVTM and CDR2 is ANQGSEA. V was trimmed by 5 bases and J by 4 bases, leaving 15 bases between them. The CDR3 is 14 residues long. The CDR3: CSVRSPGSGNTIYF. CDR3 DNA: TGCAGCGTTCGATCTCCAGGGAGCGGAAACACCATATATTTT.

This chain uses TRBV20-1 with TRBJ2-5, with a possible D match to TRBD1 (5 bases). The end of the DNA is better explained by TRBJ2-1, so the J call may be wrong. Germline values: CDR1 DFQATT, CDR2 SNEGSKA (reference sequence). This CDR3 contains 16 residues. CDR3 coding DNA: TGCAGTGCTACACGTTACAGGTACAACCCGGGCCATGAGCAGTTCTTC. It specifies CSATRYRYNPGHEQFF.

The chain is built from TRBV6-6 and TRBJ2-4; D gene ambiguous. CDR3 length equals 17 residues. Looked up from germline, CDR1 is MNHNY and CDR2 is SVGAGI (reference sequence). V was trimmed by 5 bases and J by 2 bases, leaving 19 bases between them. CDR3 loop: CASSSHIQALTKNIQYF. CDR3 DNA: TGTGCCAGCAGTAGCCACATCCAGGCGCTGACCAAAAACATTCAGTACTTC.

This clonotype came up a few times. The chain uses TRBV12-3 or TRBV12-4 and TRBJ2-4; D gene ambiguous. The V and J ends lost 6 bases and 2 bases respectively, with 8 bases between them. There are 13 residues in the CDR3. CDR3 residues: CASSSLSKNIQYF. Here the CDR3 DNA reads TGTGCCAGCAGCTCCCTTTCCAAAAACATTCAGTACTTC.

Concerning this clonotype itself: The junction departs from germline at one end; a sequencing error may be responsible. The chain uses TRBV12-3 or TRBV12-4 and TRBJ2-5, with TRBD1 as a possible D gene (6 bases). The CDR3 runs 15 residues. The CDR3 region has the DNA TGTGCCTGCAGTCACGGGACACCCGGGGAAGAGACCCAGTACTTC. Translation gives CACSHGTPGEETQYF.

The genes are TRBV27 and TRBJ2-2, with D possibly being TRBD1 or TRBD2 (6 bases each). There are 15 residues in the CDR3. V was cut by 0 bases and J by 5 bases, with 10 bases left in between. Germline CDR1 reads MNHEY; CDR2 reads SMNVEV (reference sequence). The CDR3 bases are TGTGCCAGCAGTTTATCTGGGGGGCTAACCGGGGAGCTGTTTTTT. It translates to CASSLSGGLTGELFF.

The chain joins TRBV5-1 to TRBJ1-1; 10 nucleotides agree with TRBD1. Germline trimming cut 2 bases from V and 3 bases from J; bases unmatched to any gene: 4. Looked up from germline, CDR1 is SGHRS and CDR2 is YFSETQ. The CDR3 consists of 15 residues. The CDR3 reads CASSLWTGGHTEAFF. CDR3 nucleotides: TGCGCCAGCAGCTTATGGACAGGGGGACACACTGAAGCTTTCTTT.

This clonotype appeared once. The V call is TRBV7-2, the J call TRBJ2-7; perhaps TRBD2 as D (5 bases). The V end lost 1 base, the J end lost 5 bases, and 12 bases lay between the germline ends. The CDR3 is made up of 14 amino acids. Germline-derived CDR1 and CDR2 are SGHTA and FQGNSA. This chain's CDR3 is CASSLEGGWNEQYV. The DNA of the CDR3 is TGTGCCAGCAGCTTAGAAGGCGGGTGGAACGAGCAGTACGTC.

The chain recombines TRBV7-7 with TRBJ2-5; TRBD2 matches at 7 bases. The CDR3 covers 15 residues. Unmatched junction bases numbered 7, after V lost 3 bases and J lost 3 bases. Germline CDR1 SSHAT, CDR2 FNYEAQ (reference sequence). The CDR3 nucleotides read TGTGCCAGCAGCTTTGGTAGCGGGTCAGAAGAGACCCAGTACTTC. Amino acid sequence: CASSFGSGSEETQYF.

The chain links TRBV20-1 to TRBJ1-4; maybe TRBD1 (5 bases). Germline loops: CDR1 DFQATT, CDR2 SNEGSKA (reference sequence). CDR3 length: 15 amino acids. Deletions cut 3 bases from V and 4 bases from J, with 15 bases between. CDR3: CSARVLGRGNEKLFF. CDR3 DNA sequence: TGCAGTGCTAGGGTCTTGGGGCGAGGTAATGAAAAACTGTTTTTT.

In this sample, this clonotype turned up a few times. This rearrangement joins TRBV20-1 to TRBJ2-1; D remains ambiguous. Germline values: CDR1 DFQATT, CDR2 SNEGSKA (reference sequence). The CDR3 is 13 residues long. V was pared by 3 bases and J by 4 bases, with 10 bases between. The CDR3 protein is CSASQRLYNEQFF. CDR3 DNA: TGCAGTGCTAGCCAGCGCCTATACAATGAGCAGTTCTTC.

The gene calls are TRBV19 and TRBJ2-3; 8 nucleotides align to TRBD1. J was trimmed by 6 bases and V by 4 bases; bases with no gene match: 3. Germline V gives CDR1 LNHDA, CDR2 SQIVND (reference sequence). The CDR3 has 13 amino acids. The CDR3 DNA reads as TGTGCCAGTAGTACGACAGGGGTTGATACGCAGTATTTT. Encoded protein: CASSTTGVDTQYF. The full variable domain, its missing parts supplied by reference TRBV19 and TRBJ2-3, is DGGITQSPKYLFRKEGQNVTLSCEQNLNHDAMYWYRQDPGQGLRLIYYSQIVNDFQKGDIAEGYSVSREKKESFPLTVTSAQKNPTAFYLCASSTTGVDTQYFGPGTRLTVL.

This sequence joins TRBV7-6 and TRBJ1-3, with D unclear. V gave up 1 base and J gave up 4 bases, with 5 bases separating them. In germline, CDR1 is SGHVS, CDR2 FNYEAQ. This CDR3 spans 13 amino acids. The CDR3 coding sequence is TGTGCCAGCAGCTTAGTGGAAGGAAACACCATATATTTT. As protein: CASSLVEGNTIYF.

This clonotype was seen only once. The chain joins TRBV6-5 to TRBJ1-1; the D is unclear. Germline assignment: CDR1 MNHEY and CDR2 SVGAGI. The CDR3 has 17 amino acids. V gave up 0 bases and J gave up 0 bases, with 14 bases separating them. CDR3: CASSYSTRPNMNTEAFF. DNA of the CDR3: TGTGCCAGCAGTTACTCGACTCGGCCCAACATGAACACTGAAGCTTTCTTT.

The chain joins TRBV7-9 to TRBJ2-3, with TRBD2 as a possible D gene (6 bases). This CDR3 has 14 residues. V was cut by 5 bases and J by 6 bases, with 15 bases left in between. Germline V lookup: CDR1 SEHNR, CDR2 FQNEAQ (reference sequence). The CDR3 nucleotides are TGTGCCAGCAGCACGACTAGTAACCTGGATACGCAGTATTTT. It encodes CASSTTSNLDTQYF.